These T cell receptor beta chains were read from a single sample in a study of blood T cell repertoires in COVID-19. Assay: immunoSEQ multiplex PCR; the TCRdb copy retains only in-frame clones and omits some. The table has around 160,000 clones, roughly 90% seen once. The specimen sequenced was peripheral blood. These receptors all come from a human donor in a cohort sampled during active COVID-19. Each CDR3 is given with its conserved first and last residue. A D gene is named only where the DNA matches it firmly. Clone size appears in some rows only: once, few, many, or a class for an expanded clone.

J: TRBJ2-6; V: TRBV29-1; length: 14; size: -; D: -; DNA: TGCAGCGTCCGGACGGGGGCTGGGGCCAACGTCCTGACTTTC; CDR3: CSVRTGAGANVLTF
J: TRBJ2-6; V: TRBV6-5; length: 16; size: -; D: -; DNA: TGTGCCAGCAGTTACGCTTGGGGGGCTGGGGCCAACGTCCTGACTTTC; CDR3: CASSYAWGAGANVLTF
J: TRBJ1-3; V: TRBV28; length: 14; size: once; D: -; DNA: TGTGCCAGCAGTCGGGTGGCAGGGAGAAACACCATATATTTT; CDR3: CASSRVAGRNTIYF
J: TRBJ2-5; V: TRBV18; length: 17; size: -; D: TRBD1; DNA: TGTGCCAGCTCACCATTCGGGGCAGGGGGATCCAAAGAGACCCAGTACTTC; CDR3: CASSPFGAGGSKETQYF
J: TRBJ2-7; V: TRBV19; length: 16; size: -; D: -; DNA: TGTGCCAGTAGTATAGAAACCGGTGGCAGGACCTACGAGCAGTACTTC; CDR3: CASSIETGGRTYEQYF
J: TRBJ2-5; V: TRBV14; length: 14; size: -; D: TRBD2; DNA: TGTGCCAGCAGCCAAGAACTAGCGAGTGGGACCCAGTACTTC; CDR3: CASSQELASGTQYF
J: TRBJ2-6; V: TRBV7-2; length: 15; size: -; D: -; DNA: TGTGCCAGCAGCTTAGACGAGGCGGGGGCCAACGTCCTGACTTTC; CDR3: CASSLDEAGANVLTF
J: TRBJ2-1; V: TRBV6-2/TRBV6-3; length: 17; size: -; D: TRBD2; DNA: TGTGCCAGCAGTTACTCGAGTCCGCTAGCGGGATCGGATGAGCAGTTCTTC; CDR3: CASSYSSPLAGSDEQFF
J: TRBJ2-1; V: TRBV19; length: 14; size: -; D: TRBD2; DNA: TGTGCCACCACCAAGCGGGAGGGCGTCTATGAGCAGTTCTTC; CDR3: CATTKREGVYEQFF
J: TRBJ2-5; V: TRBV9; length: 14; size: once; D: TRBD2; DNA: TGTGCCAGCAGCGAAGCTAGCGGGGTTGCGACCCAGTACTTC; CDR3: CASSEASGVATQYF
J: TRBJ2-1; V: TRBV9; length: 22; size: once; D: TRBD2; DNA: TGTGCCAGCAGCGTAGTTTTCCCGACCGACACCGATCGGACTAGCGGGGATGTTGAGCAGTTCTTC; CDR3: CASSVVFPTDTDRTSGDVEQFF
J: TRBJ2-1; V: TRBV29-1; length: 13; size: -; D: TRBD1; DNA: TGCAGCGTTGTTCTTGGACAGGGAAATGAGCAGTTCTTC; CDR3: CSVVLGQGNEQFF
J: TRBJ2-1; V: TRBV28; length: 15; size: -; D: -; DNA: TGTGCCAGCAGTTTCGAGGGCCTAATAGACAATGAGCAGTTCTTC; CDR3: CASSFEGLIDNEQFF
J: TRBJ2-6; V: TRBV28; length: 16; size: -; D: -; DNA: TGTGCCAGCAGCCTTGTCCCGAGCTCTGGGGCCAACGTCCTGACTTTC; CDR3: CASSLVPSSGANVLTF
J: TRBJ2-6; V: TRBV18; length: 18; size: few; D: TRBD2; DNA: TGTGCCAGCTCACAACCGCCAGCGGGGGGGTCTGGGGCCAACGTCCTGACTTTC; CDR3: CASSQPPAGGSGANVLTF
J: TRBJ2-5; V: TRBV15; length: 18; size: -; D: TRBD2; DNA: TGTGCCACCAGCAGAGTAGGCCAGCGGGGTGGGGCCGGAGAGACCCAGTACTTC; CDR3: CATSRVGQRGGAGETQYF
J: TRBJ1-4; V: TRBV6-5; length: 15; size: -; D: TRBD1; DNA: TGTGCCAGCAGATTTACAGGGGGTGCCAATGAAAAACTGTTTTTT; CDR3: CASRFTGGANEKLFF
J: TRBJ2-2; V: TRBV24-1; length: 15; size: -; D: -; DNA: TGTGCCACCAGTGGACTTGACAGCCGAACCGGGGAGCTGTTTTTT; CDR3: CATSGLDSRTGELFF
J: TRBJ2-1; V: TRBV6-5; length: 16; size: -; D: TRBD1; DNA: TGTGCCAGCAGTTTCGGACAGGGTAGCTCCTACAATGAGCAGTTCTTC; CDR3: CASSFGQGSSYNEQFF
J: TRBJ2-7; V: TRBV5-1; length: 17; size: -; D: TRBD1; DNA: TGCGCCAGCAGCGAAAAAGGCAGACAGGGGATCTCCTACGAGCAGTACTTC; CDR3: CASSEKGRQGISYEQYF
J: TRBJ2-2; V: TRBV5-1; length: 18; size: -; D: TRBD2; DNA: TGCGCCAGCAGCCGCGGGACTAGCGGGGGCCCGAACACCGGGGAGCTGTTTTTT; CDR3: CASSRGTSGGPNTGELFF
J: TRBJ2-7; V: TRBV28; length: 14; size: -; D: -; DNA: TGTGCCAGCAGGCGACTCGGCTCCTCCTACGAGCAGTACTTC; CDR3: CASRRLGSSYEQYF
J: TRBJ1-4; V: TRBV20-1; length: 11; size: -; D: -; DNA: TGCAGTGTGGGACAAAATGAAAAACTGTTTTTT; CDR3: CSVGQNEKLFF
J: TRBJ2-5; V: TRBV29-1; length: 12; size: -; D: -; DNA: TGCAGCGTTGAAACCCCCGGGGAGACCCAGTACTTC; CDR3: CSVETPGETQYF
J: TRBJ1-1; V: TRBV4-3; length: 15; size: -; D: TRBD1; DNA: TGCGCCAGCAGCCAACGCGGGACAGTGAACACTGAAGCTTTCTTT; CDR3: CASSQRGTVNTEAFF
J: TRBJ2-1; V: TRBV19; length: 15; size: -; D: TRBD1; DNA: TGTGCCAGTAGTAAGACACAGGGGCTTGGCAATGAGCAGTTCTTC; CDR3: CASSKTQGLGNEQFF
J: TRBJ2-1; V: TRBV6-2/TRBV6-3; length: 14; size: -; D: -; DNA: TGTGCCAGCAGTTACGGACAGCCTTGGAATGAGCAGTTCTTC; CDR3: CASSYGQPWNEQFF
J: TRBJ2-7; V: TRBV21-1; length: 15; size: once; D: -; DNA: TGTGCCAGCAGCAAAATGGGGGGGCAGACCTACGAGCAGTACTTC; CDR3: CASSKMGGQTYEQYF
J: TRBJ2-5; V: TRBV4-1; length: 13; size: -; D: -; DNA: TGCGCCAGCAGCCAAGAACAGTGGGAGACCCAGTACTTC; CDR3: CASSQEQWETQYF
J: TRBJ1-6; V: TRBV27; length: 14; size: -; D: -; DNA: TGTGCCAGCAGTCCCCTAAGTCCTAATTCACCCCTCCACTTT; CDR3: CASSPLSPNSPLHF
J: TRBJ2-1; V: TRBV5-6; length: 12; size: -; D: -; DNA: TGTGCCAGCAGCTTACTAGACCATGAGCAGTTCTTC; CDR3: CASSLLDHEQFF
J: TRBJ2-7; V: TRBV21-1; length: 15; size: once; D: -; DNA: TGTGCCAGACAGTCAAAGGAGGTTGGGGTCGCCGAGCAGTACTTC; CDR3: CARQSKEVGVAEQYF
J: TRBJ1-1; V: TRBV5-1; length: 14; size: once; D: TRBD1; DNA: TGCGCCAGCAGCCCGGGACAGGTGGGGACTGAAGCTTTCTTT; CDR3: CASSPGQVGTEAFF
J: TRBJ2-7; V: TRBV27; length: 16; size: -; D: TRBD1; DNA: TGTGCCAGCAGGGGGGACAGGGCTCTACCAGGCTACGAGCAGTACTTC; CDR3: CASRGDRALPGYEQYF
J: TRBJ1-1; V: TRBV6-5; length: 14; size: -; D: -; DNA: TGTGCCAGCAGCAGCCCGACGGCAAGCGACCGGGCTTTCTTT; CDR3: CASSSPTASDRAFF
J: TRBJ2-1; V: TRBV9; length: 15; size: -; D: -; DNA: TGTGCCAGCAGCGCCGTATCCCGAACCCCGGATGAGCAGTTCTTC; CDR3: CASSAVSRTPDEQFF
J: TRBJ1-6; V: TRBV28; length: 12; size: -; D: TRBD1; DNA: TGTGCCAGCAGTCAAGGACAGGAGCCTTACCACTTT; CDR3: CASSQGQEPYHF
J: TRBJ2-3; V: TRBV5-4; length: 14; size: -; D: -; DNA: TGTGCCAGCAGCCCTCTGGCGGGGCCCTTTCAGCAGTATTTT; CDR3: CASSPLAGPFQQYF
J: TRBJ1-1; V: TRBV4-1; length: 14; size: -; D: TRBD1; DNA: TGCGCCAGCAGCCACCCCGGACAGGCCACTGAAGCTTTCTTT; CDR3: CASSHPGQATEAFF
J: TRBJ2-5; V: TRBV14; length: 18; size: -; D: TRBD1; DNA: TGTGCCAGCAGCCGAGGACCGTGGACAGGGGGGAACTGGGAGACCCAGTACTTC; CDR3: CASSRGPWTGGNWETQYF
J: TRBJ2-7; V: TRBV21-1; length: 18; size: -; D: -; DNA: TGTGCCAGCAGCAAAAAAAAATGGGTCGAGGGAGGTGGCTACGAGCAGTACTTC; CDR3: CASSKKKWVEGGGYEQYF
J: TRBJ2-1; V: TRBV6-2/TRBV6-3; length: 16; size: -; D: TRBD2; DNA: TGTGCCAGCAGCCGCGGTAGCGGGAGTGTCTACAATGAGCAGTTCTTC; CDR3: CASSRGSGSVYNEQFF
J: TRBJ1-5; V: TRBV19; length: 15; size: -; D: -; DNA: TGTGCCAGTAAAAGGACAAATAATAGCAATCAGCCCCAGCATTTT; CDR3: CASKRTNNSNQPQHF
J: TRBJ2-1; V: TRBV9; length: 16; size: -; D: TRBD2; DNA: TGTGCCAGCAGCGTCCGACTAGCGGGAGGGCAAAATGAGCAGTTCTTC; CDR3: CASSVRLAGGQNEQFF
J: TRBJ1-1; V: TRBV7-2; length: 14; size: -; D: TRBD1; DNA: TGTGCCAGCAGTCTGACAGGGGAATTGACTGAAGCTTTCTTT; CDR3: CASSLTGELTEAFF
J: TRBJ1-1; V: TRBV28; length: 14; size: -; D: TRBD1; DNA: TGTGCCAGCAGTCCAGGGGGACGGAACACTGAAGCTTTCTTT; CDR3: CASSPGGRNTEAFF
J: TRBJ2-7; V: TRBV13; length: 14; size: -; D: -; DNA: TGTGCCAGCAGCTTGGGGGGGCCGGGGTACGAGCAGTACTTC; CDR3: CASSLGGPGYEQYF
J: TRBJ2-6; V: TRBV7-2; length: 17; size: -; D: -; DNA: TGTGCCAGCAGCTTACTCACCTTAATTACAGGGGCCAACGTCCTGACTTTC; CDR3: CASSLLTLITGANVLTF
J: TRBJ2-1; V: TRBV10-2; length: 14; size: -; D: TRBD1; DNA: TGCGCCAGCGGGATGACAGGGGGAAAGGGTGAGCAGTTCTTC; CDR3: CASGMTGGKGEQFF
J: TRBJ2-5; V: TRBV7-2; length: 14; size: -; D: -; DNA: TGTGCCAGCAGCCGGAGGGTCTCCCAAGAGACCCAGTACTTC; CDR3: CASSRRVSQETQYF
J: TRBJ2-5; V: TRBV5-5; length: 17; size: once; D: -; DNA: TGTGCCAGCAGCTTGACGACCGGGACTGAGTACCAAGAGACCCAGTACTTC; CDR3: CASSLTTGTEYQETQYF
J: TRBJ2-7; V: TRBV9; length: 14; size: -; D: TRBD1; DNA: TGTGCCAGCAGCCCTAGGACAGGCAACCACGAGCAGTACTTC; CDR3: CASSPRTGNHEQYF
J: TRBJ2-7; V: TRBV19; length: 14; size: few; D: -; DNA: TGTGCCAGTAGTGCAGCGGGACAAACCTACGAGCAGTACTTC; CDR3: CASSAAGQTYEQYF
J: TRBJ1-4; V: TRBV21-1; length: 18; size: -; D: -; DNA: TGTGCCAGCAGCAAAGTATTTGGGCAGAGTCCTACCCATGAAAAACTGTTTTTT; CDR3: CASSKVFGQSPTHEKLFF
J: TRBJ2-7; V: TRBV6-9; length: 15; size: -; D: -; DNA: TGTGCCAGCACCCACCGCAGGGGTGGATTCCACGAGCAGTACTTC; CDR3: CASTHRRGGFHEQYF